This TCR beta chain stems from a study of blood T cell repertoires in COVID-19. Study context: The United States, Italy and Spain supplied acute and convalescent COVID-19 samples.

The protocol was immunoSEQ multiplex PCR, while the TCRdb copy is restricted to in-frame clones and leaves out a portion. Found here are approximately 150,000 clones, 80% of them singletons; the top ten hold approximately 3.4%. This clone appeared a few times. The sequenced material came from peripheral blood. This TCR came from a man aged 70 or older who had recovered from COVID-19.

CDR3 bases: TGCGCCAGCAGCCACATAAACTCAGGGGGGTCCTATGGCTACACCTTC. Amino acids: CASSHINSGGSYGYTF. The rearrangement links TRBV4-1 to TRBJ1-2; 7 positions match TRBD1. From germline, CDR1 is MGHRA and CDR2 YSYEKL. V gave up 3 bases and J gave up 4 bases; unmatched junction bases: 11. The CDR3 totals 16 residues.